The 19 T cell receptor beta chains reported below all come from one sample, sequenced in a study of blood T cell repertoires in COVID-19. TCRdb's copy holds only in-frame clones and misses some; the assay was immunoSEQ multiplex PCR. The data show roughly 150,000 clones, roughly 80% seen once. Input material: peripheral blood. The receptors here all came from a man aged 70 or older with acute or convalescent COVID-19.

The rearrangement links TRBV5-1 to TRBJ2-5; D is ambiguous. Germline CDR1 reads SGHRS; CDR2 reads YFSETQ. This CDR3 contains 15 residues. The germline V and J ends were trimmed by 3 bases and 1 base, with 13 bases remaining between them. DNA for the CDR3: TGCGCCAGCAGCTCTACGATAACCGCCCAAGAGACCCAGTACTTC. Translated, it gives CASSSTITAQETQYF.

In nucleotides, the CDR3 is TGTGCCAGCAGTAGCCACCCTAGCGGCCAAGAGACCCAGTACTTC. Protein: CASSSHPSGQETQYF. The J gene is TRBJ2-5, the V gene TRBV28, with 7 bases identical to TRBD2. Per germline, CDR1 MDHEN and CDR2 SYDVKM. V gave up 5 bases and J gave up 1 base; unmatched junction bases: 7. The CDR3 sequence is 15 residues long.

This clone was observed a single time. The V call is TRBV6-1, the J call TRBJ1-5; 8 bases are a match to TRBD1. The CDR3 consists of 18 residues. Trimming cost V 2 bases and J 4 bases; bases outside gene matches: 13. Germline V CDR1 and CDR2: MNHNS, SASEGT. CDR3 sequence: CASSEYITGGSHNQPQHF. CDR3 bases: TGTGCCAGCAGTGAATATATAACAGGGGGTTCTCATAATCAGCCCCAGCATTTT.

The CDR3 coding sequence is TGTGCCAGCAGTTACTCTCAGGGGCTGGTAACTGAAGCTTTCTTT. It specifies CASSYSQGLVTEAFF. V gene TRBV6-5 combines with J gene TRBJ1-1, with a possible D match to TRBD1 (6 bases). Trimming took off 0 bases at V and 5 bases at J, with 13 bases between the two ends. CDR3 size: 15 residues. The germline CDR1 and CDR2 sequences are MNHEY and SVGAGI.

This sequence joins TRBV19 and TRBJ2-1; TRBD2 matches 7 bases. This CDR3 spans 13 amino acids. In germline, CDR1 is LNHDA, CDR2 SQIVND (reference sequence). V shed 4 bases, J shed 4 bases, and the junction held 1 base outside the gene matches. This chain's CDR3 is CASSTGLYNEQFF. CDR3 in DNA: TGTGCCAGTAGTACGGGACTATACAATGAGCAGTTCTTC.

CDR3 protein: CASSTEPGGYQPQHF. The CDR3 coding sequence is TGCGCCAGCAGCACCGAACCAGGGGGCTACCAGCCCCAGCATTTT. The gene calls are TRBV5-1 and TRBJ1-5, with TRBD1 matching over 8 bases. CDR3 length: 15 residues. Trimming cost V 4 bases and J 7 bases; bases outside gene matches: 10. Germline CDR1 and CDR2: SGHRS and YFSETQ. Looking up the rest from reference TRBV5-1 and TRBJ1-5 gives the full variable domain: KAGVTQTPRYLIKTRGQQVTLSCSPISGHRSVSWYQQTPGQGLQFLFEYFSETQRNKGNFPGRFSGRQFSNSRSEMNVSTLELGDSALYLCASSTEPGGYQPQHFGDGTRLSIL.

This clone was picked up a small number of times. The CDR3 DNA follows: TGCGCCAGCAGCTTGAGAGGATCGGGCAATGAGCAGTTCTTC. Amino acid sequence: CASSLRGSGNEQFF. The chain links TRBV5-1 to TRBJ2-1, with D unclear. Deletions cut 1 base from V and 6 bases from J, with 11 bases between. CDR1 is SGHRS, CDR2 YFSETQ, per germline. This CDR3 region has 14 residues.

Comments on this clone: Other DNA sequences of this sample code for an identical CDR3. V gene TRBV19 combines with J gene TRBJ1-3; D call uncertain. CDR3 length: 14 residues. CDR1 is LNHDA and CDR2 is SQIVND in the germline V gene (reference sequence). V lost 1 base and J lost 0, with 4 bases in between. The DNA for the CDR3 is TGTGCCAGTAGTATAGGCAGCTCTGGAAACACCATATATTTT. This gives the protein CASSIGSSGNTIYF.

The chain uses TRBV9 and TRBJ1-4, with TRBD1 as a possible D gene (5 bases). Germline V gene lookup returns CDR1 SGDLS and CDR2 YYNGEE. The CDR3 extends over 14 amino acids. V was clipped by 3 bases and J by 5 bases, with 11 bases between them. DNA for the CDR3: TGTGCCAGCAGCGGCGGGACTGTCAATGAAAAACTGTTTTTT. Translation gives CASSGGTVNEKLFF.

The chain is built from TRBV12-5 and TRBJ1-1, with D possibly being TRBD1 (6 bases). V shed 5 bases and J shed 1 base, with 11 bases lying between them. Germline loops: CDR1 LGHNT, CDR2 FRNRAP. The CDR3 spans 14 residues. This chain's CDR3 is CASGMDRQNTEAFF. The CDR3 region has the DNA TGTGCTAGTGGTATGGACAGACAGAACACTGAAGCTTTCTTT.

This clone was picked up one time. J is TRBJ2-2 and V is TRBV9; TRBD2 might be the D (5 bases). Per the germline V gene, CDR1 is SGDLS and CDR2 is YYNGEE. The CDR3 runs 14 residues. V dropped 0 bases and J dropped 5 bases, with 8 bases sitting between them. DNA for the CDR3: TGTGCCAGCAGCGTAGACCCGGGGACCGGGGAGCTGTTTTTT. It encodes CASSVDPGTGELFF.

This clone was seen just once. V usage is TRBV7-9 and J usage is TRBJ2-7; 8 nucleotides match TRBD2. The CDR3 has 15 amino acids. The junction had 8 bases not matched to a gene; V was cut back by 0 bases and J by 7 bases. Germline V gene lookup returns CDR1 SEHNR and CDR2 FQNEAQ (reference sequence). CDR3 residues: CASSLAAGGSGEQYF. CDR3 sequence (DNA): TGTGCCAGCAGCTTAGCGGCGGGAGGATCGGGGGAGCAGTACTTC.

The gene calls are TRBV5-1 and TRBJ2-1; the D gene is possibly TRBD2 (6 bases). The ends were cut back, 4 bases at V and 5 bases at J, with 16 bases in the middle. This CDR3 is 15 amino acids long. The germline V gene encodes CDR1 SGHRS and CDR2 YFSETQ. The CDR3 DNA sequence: TGCGCCAGCAGCGGCGGGACGCGGGTCAACAATGAGCAGTTCTTC. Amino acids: CASSGGTRVNNEQFF.

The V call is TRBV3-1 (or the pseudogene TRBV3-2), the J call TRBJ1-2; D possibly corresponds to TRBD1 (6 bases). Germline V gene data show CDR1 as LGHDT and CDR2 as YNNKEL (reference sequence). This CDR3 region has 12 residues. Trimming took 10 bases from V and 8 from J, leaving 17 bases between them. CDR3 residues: CATHEGGGGYTF. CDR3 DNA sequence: TGTGCCACCCACGAAGGGGGGGGCGGCTACACCTTC.

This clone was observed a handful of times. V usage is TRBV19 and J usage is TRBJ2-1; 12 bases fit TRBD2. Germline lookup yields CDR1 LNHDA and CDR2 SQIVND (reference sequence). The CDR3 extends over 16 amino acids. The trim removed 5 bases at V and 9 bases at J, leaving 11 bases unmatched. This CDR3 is CASSSRPSGGAGEQFF. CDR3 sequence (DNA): TGTGCCAGTAGTTCACGTCCTAGCGGGGGGGCCGGTGAGCAGTTCTTC.

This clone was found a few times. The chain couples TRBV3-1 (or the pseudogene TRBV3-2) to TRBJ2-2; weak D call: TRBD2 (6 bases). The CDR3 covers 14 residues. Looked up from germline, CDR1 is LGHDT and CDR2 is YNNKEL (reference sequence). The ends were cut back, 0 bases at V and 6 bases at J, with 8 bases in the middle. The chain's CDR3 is CASSQDWGAGELFF. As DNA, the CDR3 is TGTGCCAGCAGCCAAGATTGGGGGGCCGGGGAGCTGTTTTTT.

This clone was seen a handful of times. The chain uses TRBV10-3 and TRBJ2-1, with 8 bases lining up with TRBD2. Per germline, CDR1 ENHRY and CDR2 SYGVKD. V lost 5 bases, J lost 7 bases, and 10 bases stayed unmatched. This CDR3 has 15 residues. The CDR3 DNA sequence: TGTGCCATCAGTTCGGGACTAGAGGGGAGAAATGAGCAGTTCTTC. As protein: CAISSGLEGRNEQFF.

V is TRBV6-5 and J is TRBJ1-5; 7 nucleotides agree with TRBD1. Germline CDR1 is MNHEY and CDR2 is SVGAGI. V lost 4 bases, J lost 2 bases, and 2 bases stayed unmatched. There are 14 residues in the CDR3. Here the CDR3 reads CASSSTGGNQPQHF. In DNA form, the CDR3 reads TGTGCCAGCAGTTCTACAGGGGGCAATCAGCCCCAGCATTTT.

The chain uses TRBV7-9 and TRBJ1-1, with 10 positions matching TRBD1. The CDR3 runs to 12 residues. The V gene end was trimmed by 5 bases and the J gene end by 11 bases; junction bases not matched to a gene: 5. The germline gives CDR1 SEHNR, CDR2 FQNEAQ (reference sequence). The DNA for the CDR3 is TGTGCCAGCAGCACTACGGGACAGGGGGCTTTCTTT. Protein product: CASSTTGQGAFF. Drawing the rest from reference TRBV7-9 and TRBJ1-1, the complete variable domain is DTGVSQNPRHKITKRGQNVTFRCDPISEHNRLYWYRQTLGQGPEFLTYFQNEAQLEKSRLLSDRFSAERPKGSFSTLEIQRTEQGDSAMYLCASSTTGQGAFFGQGTRLTVV.